A selection of T cell receptor beta chains follows, all from one sample in a study of Tregs in tolerant kidney transplant recipients. Sequencing used immunoSEQ multiplex PCR; TCRdb keeps in-frame clones, though not all of them. The data contain some 70,000 clones, more than 90% of them singletons. Source: CD8+ T cells from blood, taken before the transplant. The receptors here all came from a human donor who received a combined kidney and bone marrow transplant. The CDR3 runs from the conserved cysteine through the conserved F or W. Size tells how often a clone was seen (once, few, many) or the class of an expanded clone, and some rows leave it out.

cdr3_aa: CASSLGGGYTF; clone_size: NA; v_call: TRBV28
cdr3_aa: CASSYVQFHEQYF; clone_size: NA; v_call: TRBV6-5
cdr3_aa: CASRRIAENTIYF; clone_size: few; v_call: TRBV2
cdr3_aa: CASRPGGSGSGYTF; clone_size: NA; v_call: TRBV27
cdr3_aa: CASSLTDFTENTEAFF; clone_size: NA; v_call: TRBV7-9
cdr3_aa: CASSLRLSRVYF; clone_size: NA; v_call: TRBV5-6
cdr3_aa: CASSRTSGSSYNEQFF; clone_size: NA; v_call: TRBV5-1
cdr3_aa: CASSQGNRGYDGYTF; clone_size: NA; v_call: TRBV4-1
cdr3_aa: CASSLTGRGYEQYF; clone_size: NA; v_call: TRBV5-1
cdr3_aa: CASSPRRGSTYEQYF; clone_size: NA; v_call: TRBV6-5
cdr3_aa: CASSLGGLHSNQPQHF; clone_size: once; v_call: TRBV5-6
cdr3_aa: CASSQSGDVEKLFF; clone_size: few; v_call: TRBV5-6
cdr3_aa: CASSGTVTEAFF; clone_size: NA; v_call: TRBV6-6
cdr3_aa: CASSRKLLPGTGSSDTQYF; clone_size: NA; v_call: TRBV5-5
cdr3_aa: CASSGRTIVSGGETQYF; clone_size: NA; v_call: TRBV9
cdr3_aa: CASSELAYLSEQYF; clone_size: NA; v_call: TRBV6-1
cdr3_aa: CASSPQDRNYGYTF; clone_size: NA; v_call: TRBV7-8
cdr3_aa: CASTEWTGGGYEQYF; clone_size: NA; v_call: TRBV2
cdr3_aa: CASSPTGDEQYF; clone_size: NA; v_call: TRBV14
cdr3_aa: CASSQVFGVAFF; clone_size: NA; v_call: TRBV14
cdr3_aa: CASDILHEQYF; clone_size: medium-sized; v_call: TRBV27
cdr3_aa: CASSGTSATDTQYF; clone_size: NA; v_call: TRBV9
cdr3_aa: CASSLDPFRAGAYEQYF; clone_size: NA; v_call: TRBV7-9
cdr3_aa: CANGGFWSNQPQHF; clone_size: NA; v_call: TRBV6-4
cdr3_aa: CASSPLGGFLSDTQYF; clone_size: NA; v_call: TRBV7-8
cdr3_aa: CASSLSIGGQFGYTF; clone_size: NA; v_call: TRBV27
cdr3_aa: CASSVGGATNEKLFF; clone_size: NA; v_call: TRBV9
cdr3_aa: CATIRGAAYNEQFF; clone_size: NA; v_call: TRBV6-1
cdr3_aa: CASIHRFSTDTQYF; clone_size: once; v_call: TRBV23-1
cdr3_aa: CSVDGVQGVEDTEAFF; clone_size: NA; v_call: TRBV29-1
cdr3_aa: CASSVRTTGPSKGGYTF; clone_size: NA; v_call: TRBV9
cdr3_aa: CASSFITGDTQYF; clone_size: NA; v_call: TRBV19
cdr3_aa: CASIDRDTEAFF; clone_size: NA; v_call: TRBV4-2
cdr3_aa: CASSQELGDQNNEQFF; clone_size: NA; v_call: TRBV4-1
cdr3_aa: CASSSRGQGGMNTEAFF; clone_size: NA; v_call: TRBV11-3
cdr3_aa: CASSIASRGLDTQYF; clone_size: NA; v_call: TRBV19
cdr3_aa: CASSQETRGNTEAFF; clone_size: once; v_call: TRBV4-1
cdr3_aa: CASSVGSGSSYEQYF; clone_size: NA; v_call: TRBV9
cdr3_aa: CASSLARPGTGSYEQYF; clone_size: NA; v_call: TRBV7-9
cdr3_aa: CASSHGGYTYNSPLHF; clone_size: NA; v_call: TRBV6-6
cdr3_aa: CASSDGDSRSTF; clone_size: NA; v_call: TRBV2
cdr3_aa: CASRLQGGPEAFF; clone_size: NA; v_call: TRBV11-2
cdr3_aa: CASSSSGQGNSPLHF; clone_size: NA; v_call: TRBV7-9
cdr3_aa: CASSETSGRRYEQFF; clone_size: once; v_call: TRBV9
cdr3_aa: CASRQTGVGFQETQYF; clone_size: NA; v_call: TRBV2
cdr3_aa: CASTAGITDTQYF; clone_size: NA; v_call: TRBV6-5
cdr3_aa: CASSSGTSGRAYEQYF; clone_size: NA; v_call: TRBV7-9
cdr3_aa: CAWSHPWEDTEAFF; clone_size: once; v_call: TRBV30
cdr3_aa: CASSVWGAGETQYF; clone_size: NA; v_call: TRBV9
cdr3_aa: CASRYSGSYQEAQYF; clone_size: NA; v_call: TRBV7-9
cdr3_aa: CASSFGPDTQYF; clone_size: NA; v_call: TRBV27
cdr3_aa: CASVAENTEAFF; clone_size: NA; v_call: TRBV19
cdr3_aa: CASSSGLAGDNEQFF; clone_size: NA; v_call: TRBV28
cdr3_aa: CASSSEQGARVYGYTF; clone_size: NA; v_call: TRBV28